Below, 21 T cell receptor beta chains from the same sample are listed, as sequenced in a study of T cell changes during pregnancy in multiple sclerosis. Repertoires were generated with immunoSEQ multiplex PCR, while TCRdb's copy carries only in-frame clones and drops some. The sample lists roughly 100,000 clones, 91% occurring once. Here the sequenced sample was peripheral blood, taken in the second trimester of pregnancy. The source is a female donor with multiple sclerosis, enrolled in a pregnancy study.

The J gene is TRBJ2-7, the V gene TRBV4-2; a weak D match, TRBD1 (6 bases). This CDR3 has 14 amino acids. Germline V gives CDR1 LGHNA, CDR2 YNFKEQ. The V and J ends lost 0 bases and 5 bases respectively, with 11 bases between them. The CDR3 spells CASSQEGGIDEQYF. DNA for the CDR3: TGTGCCAGCAGCCAAGAAGGGGGAATCGACGAGCAGTACTTC.

The J gene is TRBJ2-1, the V gene TRBV9; 7 bases are a match to TRBD2. J gave up 7 bases and V 0 bases, and 13 bases lay outside the gene matches. This CDR3 comprises 17 residues. The germline V gene has CDR1 SGDLS and CDR2 YYNGEE. The CDR3 sequence is CASSVDPPAGRINEQFF. The DNA of the CDR3 is TGTGCCAGCAGCGTAGACCCCCCAGCGGGAAGAATAAATGAGCAGTTCTTC. The complete variable domain, with remaining parts taken from reference TRBV9 and TRBJ2-1, reads DSGVTQTPKHLITATGQRVTLRCSPRSGDLSVYWYQQSLDQGLQFLIQYYNGEERAKGNILERFSAQQFPDLHSELNLSSLELGDSALYFCASSVDPPAGRINEQFFGPGTRLTVL.

V and J are TRBV7-2 and TRBJ2-1, with a weak D call TRBD2 (7 bases). Trimming took off 5 bases at V and 7 bases at J, with 15 bases between the two ends. CDR3 size: 14 residues. In germline, CDR1 is SGHTA, CDR2 FQGNSA. CDR3 region: CASSTVGGRNEQFF. DNA for the CDR3: TGTGCCAGCAGCACCGTGGGGGGGCGGAATGAGCAGTTCTTC.

J is TRBJ2-1 and V is TRBV19, with TRBD2 matching 10 bases. Germline V CDR1 and CDR2: LNHDA, SQIVND (reference sequence). The length of the CDR3 is 14 residues. V was pared by 8 bases and J by 8 bases, with 9 bases of the junction left unmatched. CDR3 in DNA: TGTGCCAGTGCTCTAGCGGGAGTTATTTATGAGCAGTTCTTC. As protein: CASALAGVIYEQFF.

This chain uses TRBV27 with TRBJ2-5, with TRBD1 matching 7 bases. The CDR3 is 14 residues long. The trim removed 6 bases at V and 5 bases at J, leaving 9 bases unmatched. CDR1 is MNHEY and CDR2 is SMNVEV in the germline V gene (reference sequence). As DNA, the CDR3 is TGTGCCAGCAGGTTGACAGGGTGGGGGGAGACCCAGTACTTC. It is translated as CASRLTGWGETQYF.

The chain links TRBV5-6 to TRBJ2-1; TRBD2 matches at 8 bases. V shed 0 bases and J 1 base; nucleotides not matched to a gene: 9. The CDR3 is 18 amino acids. Germline loops: CDR1 SGHDT, CDR2 YYEEEE. Here the CDR3 reads CASSLAYRGGRSYNEQFF. The CDR3 nucleotides are TGTGCCAGCAGCTTGGCTTATCGGGGGGGGAGATCCTACAATGAGCAGTTCTTC.

The chain employs TRBV13 and TRBJ2-2; TRBD2 might be the D (5 bases). The V and J ends lost 2 bases and 0 bases respectively, with 16 bases between them. There are 18 residues in the CDR3. Per the germline V gene, CDR1 is PRHDT and CDR2 is FYEKMQ (reference sequence). The CDR3 spells CASSLRFQSGTNTGELFF. For the CDR3, the DNA is TGTGCCAGCAGCTTAAGGTTTCAGAGCGGCACGAACACCGGGGAGCTGTTTTTT.

The chain has TRBV6-4 and TRBJ2-5, with 9 bases matching TRBD1. Germline CDR1 reads MRHNA; CDR2 reads SNTAGT. The V and J ends lost 6 bases and 5 bases, in that order; junction bases with no gene match: 13. This CDR3 is 16 amino acids long. The DNA of the CDR3 is TGTGCCAGCAGATTCCACTCGGGACAGGGCGAGGAGACCCAGTACTTC. Residues: CASRFHSGQGEETQYF.

This sequence joins TRBV6-1 and TRBJ1-2; 11 bases align to TRBD1. This CDR3 is built from 15 residues. With V trimmed by 10 bases and J by 8 bases, 15 bases remained unmatched. Looked up from germline, CDR1 is MNHNS and CDR2 is SASEGT. CDR3 in DNA: TGTGCCACCAGGGGGACCGGGGACAGGGGGACAGGCTACACCTTC. Translation gives CATRGTGDRGTGYTF.

J is TRBJ2-7 and V is TRBV27; D may be TRBD1 (6 bases). Germline values: CDR1 MNHEY, CDR2 SMNVEV (reference sequence). CDR3 length: 15 residues. V lost 5 bases to trimming and J lost 3 bases, with 17 bases between them. DNA for the CDR3: TGTGCCAGCAGTCCTACAGGGTTAGGTAGCTACGAGCAGTACTTC. This encodes CASSPTGLGSYEQYF.

This rearrangement joins TRBV25-1 to TRBJ1-3; D is perhaps TRBD1 (6 bases). The germline gives CDR1 MGHDK, CDR2 SYGVNS. The CDR3 is 15 amino acids. The V end was cut by 8 bases, the J end by 4 bases, with 18 bases between. CDR3 sequence (DNA): TGTGCCAGCTCGCCAGGGGAGGGAGCAGGAAACACCATATATTTT. Its translation is CASSPGEGAGNTIYF.

The chain recombines TRBV28 with TRBJ2-1; D is possibly TRBD2 (5 bases). Trimming took 7 bases from V and 6 from J, leaving 22 bases between them. CDR3 length: 16 residues. Germline V CDR1 and CDR2: MDHEN, SYDVKM. CDR3 in amino acids: CASTPRLLGKFNEQFF. DNA of the CDR3: TGTGCCAGCACACCACGCCTACTAGGAAAGTTCAATGAGCAGTTCTTC.

The chain uses TRBV4-2 and TRBJ2-1; 11 bases are a match to TRBD2. V lost 0 bases to trimming and J lost 8 bases; unmatched junction nucleotides: 3. Germline CDR1 and CDR2: LGHNA and YNFKEQ. The CDR3 totals 15 residues. The CDR3 DNA is TGTGCCAGCAGCCAAGACACTAGCGGGAGCTATGAGCAGTTCTTC. Its protein product is CASSQDTSGSYEQFF.

The rearrangement joins TRBV2 to TRBJ1-5; the D gene is possibly TRBD1 (6 bases). CDR1 and CDR2 from the germline V gene are SNHLY and FYNNEI. This CDR3 is built from 15 residues. Trimming took off 3 bases at V and 6 bases at J, with 15 bases between the two ends. The DNA for the CDR3 is TGTGCCAGCAGTGATCCCTACAGGGTTTTTCAGCCCCAGCATTTT. It specifies CASSDPYRVFQPQHF. Based on the CDR3 plus reference TRBV2 and TRBJ1-5, the full variable domain is EPEVTQTPSHQVTQMGQEVILRCVPISNHLYFYWYRQILGQKVEFLVSFYNNEISEKSEIFDDQFSVERPDGSNFTLKIRSTKLEDSAMYFCASSDPYRVFQPQHFGDGTRLSIL.

CDR3 sequence: CASSLRRDSYNEQFF. Here the CDR3 DNA reads TGTGCCAGCAGCTTACGACGGGATTCTTACAATGAGCAGTTCTTC. This chain uses TRBV11-2 with TRBJ2-1; D is perhaps TRBD2 (5 bases). The V gene's germline CDR1 is SGHAT and CDR2 FQNNGV. The CDR3 is 15 amino acids. Trimming removed 2 bases at V and 4 bases at J, with 12 bases between.

The V call is TRBV29-1, the J call TRBJ2-1; TRBD2 matches at 8 bases. CDR3 size: 15 residues. Germline assignment: CDR1 SQVTM and CDR2 ANQGSEA. The V gene end was trimmed by 1 base and the J gene end by 5 bases; junction bases not matched to a gene: 7. The CDR3 sequence is CSVEAGTSPNNEQFF. CDR3 bases: TGCAGCGTTGAAGCTGGGACTAGTCCCAACAATGAGCAGTTCTTC.

V is TRBV7-8 and J is TRBJ2-1; 14 positions agree with TRBD2. The CDR3 runs to 17 residues. Germline V gives CDR1 SGHVS, CDR2 FQNEAQ. J was trimmed by 8 bases and V by 6 bases; bases with no gene match: 12. CDR3 region: CASSSGTSGRFWDEQFF. The CDR3 DNA reads as TGTGCCAGCAGTTCCGGGACTAGCGGGAGATTCTGGGATGAGCAGTTCTTC.

This clone came up a few times. The chain is built from TRBV6-4 and TRBJ1-1, with D maybe TRBD1 (5 bases). Per germline, CDR1 MRHNA and CDR2 SNTAGT. This CDR3 has 14 amino acids. Trimming shortened V by 6 bases and J by 0 bases, and 11 bases separated the two germline ends. The CDR3, as DNA: TGTGCCAGCAGCAAGACAGCTATGAACACTGAAGCTTTCTTT. It translates to CASSKTAMNTEAFF.

This clone was seen more than once but under ten times. V gene TRBV2 combines with J gene TRBJ1-3, with D tentatively TRBD1 (5 bases). The CDR3 spans 16 residues. V lost 2 bases to trimming and J lost 2 bases, with 13 bases between them. The germline gives CDR1 SNHLY, CDR2 FYNNEI. The CDR3 DNA reads as TGTGCCAGCAGTGAAAGCCTATCCAGGGCTGGAAACACCATATATTTT. Protein: CASSESLSRAGNTIYF.

V is TRBV30 and J is TRBJ1-5, with 7 nucleotides matching TRBD1. The J segment lost 3 bases and the V segment lost 0 bases, leaving 8 bases of the junction unmatched. This CDR3 spans 16 amino acids. The germline V gene encodes CDR1 GTSNPN and CDR2 SVGIG (reference sequence). Written as DNA, the CDR3 is TGTGCCTGGAGTGTAGGGGGCAGGGGAGCCAATCAGCCCCAGCATTTT. This codes for CAWSVGGRGANQPQHF.

The chain carries TRBV28 and TRBJ2-7; 11 bases align to TRBD1. This CDR3 contains 15 residues. V shed 4 bases, J shed 4 bases, and the junction held 6 bases outside the gene matches. From germline, CDR1 is MDHEN and CDR2 SYDVKM. The CDR3, as DNA: TGTGCCAGCAGTTCAACCGGGACAGGGGGTTACGAGCAGTACTTC. It is translated as CASSSTGTGGYEQYF.